The 10 T cell receptor beta chains presented below share a single source sample, sequenced in a study of T cell responses to AZD1222 COVID-19 vaccine. Sequencing was performed with immunoSEQ multiplex PCR; in TCRdb, only in-frame clones are kept and a portion is missing. The repertoire consists of roughly 170,000 clones, with approximately 86% occurring once and the leading ten covering approximately 0.5%. This material consisted of peripheral blood, taken on day 0 of AZD1222 vaccination. The receptors were sampled from an adult in good health.

This rearrangement joins TRBV6-2 or TRBV6-3 to TRBJ1-2; perhaps TRBD1 as D (5 bases). Deletions cut 2 bases from V and 4 bases from J, with 11 bases between. CDR3 length: 14 residues. Germline assignment: CDR1 MNHEY and CDR2 SVGEGT. In nucleotides, the CDR3 is TGTGCCAGCAGTTACGTTGGGACGGGCTATGGCTACACCTTC. Translating it yields CASSYVGTGYGYTF.

The chain employs TRBV19 and TRBJ2-5; 8 bases are shared with TRBD1. CDR1 is LNHDA, CDR2 SQIVND, per germline (reference sequence). This CDR3 region has 14 residues. The V and J ends lost 3 bases and 1 base, in that order; junction bases with no gene match: 1. CDR3 protein: CASSIRGPQETQYF. DNA of the CDR3: TGTGCCAGTAGTATCAGGGGGCCCCAAGAGACCCAGTACTTC.

V is TRBV5-4 and J is TRBJ2-5; D is perhaps TRBD1 or TRBD2 (5 bases each). CDR3 size: 14 residues. The germline V gene has CDR1 SGHNT and CDR2 YYREEE (reference sequence). The V end lost 0 bases, the J end lost 5 bases, and 11 bases lay between the germline ends. CDR3 loop: CASSLAEGRETQYF. The CDR3 coding sequence is TGTGCCAGCAGCTTGGCCGAGGGGCGGGAGACCCAGTACTTC.

The chain carries TRBV20-1 and TRBJ2-7, with D perhaps matching TRBD1 (5 bases). Trimming shortened V by 7 bases and J by 2 bases, and 9 bases separated the two germline ends. CDR3 length: 11 residues. Germline V gene data show CDR1 as DFQATT and CDR2 as SNEGSKA (reference sequence). CDR3 in DNA: TGCAGTGTGAAGGGGACCTACGAGCAGTACTTC. Protein product: CSVKGTYEQYF.

The V gene is TRBV7-3, the J gene TRBJ2-3; 9 bases agree with TRBD2. The CDR3 is 15 amino acids. The junction had 1 base not matched to a gene; V was cut back by 2 bases and J by 1 base. From germline, CDR1 is SGHTA and CDR2 FQGTGA. The DNA for the CDR3 is TGTGCCAGCAGCTTATGGACTAGCGGCACAGATACGCAGTATTTT. It encodes CASSLWTSGTDTQYF.

The V gene is TRBV29-1, the J gene TRBJ2-1; 8 positions match TRBD2. Germline V gene sequence: CDR1 SQVTM, CDR2 ANQGSEA. V was pared by 8 bases and J by 7 bases, with 7 bases of the junction left unmatched. The CDR3 is 12 amino acids. For the CDR3, the DNA is TGCAGCACTCCGGGGGGGCGGAATGAGCAGTTCTTC. Translating it yields CSTPGGRNEQFF.

J is TRBJ2-3 and V is TRBV9, with D perhaps given as TRBD1 or TRBD2 (5 bases each). The germline gives CDR1 SGDLS, CDR2 YYNGEE. With 4 bases removed from V and 3 bases from J, the gap between germline ends came to 15 bases. The CDR3 runs to 15 residues. The CDR3 DNA reads TGTGCCAGCAGCCAAGGGACGCCCGGGACAGATACGCAGTATTTT. It encodes CASSQGTPGTDTQYF.

The chain recombines TRBV3-1 (or the pseudogene TRBV3-2) with TRBJ2-2, with a weak D call TRBD2 (5 bases). V lost 4 bases, J lost 2 bases, and 11 bases lay in between. The length of the CDR3 is 15 residues. Per germline, CDR1 LGHDT and CDR2 YNNKEL (reference sequence). CDR3 amino acids: CASSRRSGNTGELFF. The CDR3 coding sequence is TGTGCCAGCAGCCGGAGGTCCGGAAACACCGGGGAGCTGTTTTTT.

The rearrangement joins TRBV19 to TRBJ1-2; a possible D gene is TRBD1 (5 bases). V was cut by 6 bases and J by 4 bases, with 21 bases left in between. The germline V gene encodes CDR1 LNHDA and CDR2 SQIVND (reference sequence). This CDR3 is built from 16 residues. CDR3 nucleotide sequence: TGTGCCAGTAGCCCATGGGTGCAGGGTTTTGGCTATGGCTACACCTTC. It translates to CASSPWVQGFGYGYTF.

This clone has just one count. The chain joins TRBV27 to TRBJ2-3; the D is unclear. The ends were cut back, 6 bases at V and 6 bases at J, with 7 bases in the middle. CDR1 and CDR2 (germline): MNHEY, SMNVEV (reference sequence). This CDR3 is 11 amino acids long. CDR3 sequence (DNA): TGTGCCAGCAGGGTTGCGGATACGCAGTATTTT. Encoded protein: CASRVADTQYF.